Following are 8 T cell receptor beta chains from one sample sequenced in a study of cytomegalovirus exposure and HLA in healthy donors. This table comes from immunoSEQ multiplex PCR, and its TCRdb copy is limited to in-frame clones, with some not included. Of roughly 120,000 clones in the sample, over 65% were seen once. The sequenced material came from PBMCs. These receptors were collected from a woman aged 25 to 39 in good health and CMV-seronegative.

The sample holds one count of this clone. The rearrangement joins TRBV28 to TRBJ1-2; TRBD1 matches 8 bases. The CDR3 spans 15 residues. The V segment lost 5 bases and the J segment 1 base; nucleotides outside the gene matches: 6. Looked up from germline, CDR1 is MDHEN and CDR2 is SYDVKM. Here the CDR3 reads CASSLRDRHNYGYTF. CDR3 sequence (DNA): TGTGCCAGCAGTCTTCGGGACAGGCATAACTATGGCTACACCTTC.

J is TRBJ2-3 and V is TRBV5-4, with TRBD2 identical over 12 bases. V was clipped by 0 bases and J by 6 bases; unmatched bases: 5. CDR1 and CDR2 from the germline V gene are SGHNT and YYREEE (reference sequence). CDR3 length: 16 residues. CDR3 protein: CASSLGLAGVRDTQYF. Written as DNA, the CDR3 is TGTGCCAGCAGCTTGGGACTAGCGGGGGTTCGGGATACGCAGTATTTT.

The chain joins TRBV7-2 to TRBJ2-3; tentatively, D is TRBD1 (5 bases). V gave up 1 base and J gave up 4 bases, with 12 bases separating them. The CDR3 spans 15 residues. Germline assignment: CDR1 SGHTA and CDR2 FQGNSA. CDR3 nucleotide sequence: TGTGCCAGCAGCTTAGTAGGGGCACCCGCAGATACGCAGTATTTT. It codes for CASSLVGAPADTQYF.

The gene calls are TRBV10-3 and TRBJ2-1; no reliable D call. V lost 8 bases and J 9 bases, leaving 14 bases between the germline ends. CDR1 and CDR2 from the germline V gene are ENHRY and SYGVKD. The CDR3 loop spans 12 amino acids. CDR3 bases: TGTGCCATCCGCAAACCCGGGTCTGAGCAGTTCTTC. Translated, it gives CAIRKPGSEQFF.

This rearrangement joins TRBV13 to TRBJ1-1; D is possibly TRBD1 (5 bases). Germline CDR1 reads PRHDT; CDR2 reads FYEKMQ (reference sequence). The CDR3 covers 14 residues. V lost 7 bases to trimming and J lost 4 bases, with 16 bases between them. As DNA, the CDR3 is TGTGCCAGCATTACCGGACAAGACCTCACTGAAGCTTTCTTT. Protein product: CASITGQDLTEAFF.

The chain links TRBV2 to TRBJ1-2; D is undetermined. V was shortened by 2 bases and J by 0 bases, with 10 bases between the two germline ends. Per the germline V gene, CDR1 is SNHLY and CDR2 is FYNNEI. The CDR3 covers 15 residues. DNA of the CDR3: TGTGCCAGCAGTGAAACGCGGGGATCTAACTATGGCTACACCTTC. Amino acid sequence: CASSETRGSNYGYTF. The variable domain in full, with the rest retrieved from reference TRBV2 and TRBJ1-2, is EPEVTQTPSHQVTQMGQEVILRCVPISNHLYFYWYRQILGQKVEFLVSFYNNEISEKSEIFDDQFSVERPDGSNFTLKIRSTKLEDSAMYFCASSETRGSNYGYTFGSGTRLTVV.

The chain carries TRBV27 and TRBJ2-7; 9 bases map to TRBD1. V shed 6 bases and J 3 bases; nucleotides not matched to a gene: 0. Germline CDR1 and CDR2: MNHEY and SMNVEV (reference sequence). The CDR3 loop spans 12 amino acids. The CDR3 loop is CASRTGGYEQYF. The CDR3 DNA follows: TGTGCCAGCAGGACAGGGGGCTACGAGCAGTACTTC.

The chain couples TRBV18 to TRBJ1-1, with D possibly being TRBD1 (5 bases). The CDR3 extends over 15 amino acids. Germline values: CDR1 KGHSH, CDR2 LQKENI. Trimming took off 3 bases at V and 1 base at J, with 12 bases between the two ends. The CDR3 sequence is CASSPYQGSNTEAFF. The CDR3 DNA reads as TGTGCCAGCTCACCTTACCAGGGATCGAACACTGAAGCTTTCTTT.